The sequence of this TCR beta chain was determined in a study of cytomegalovirus exposure and HLA in healthy donors. Overall study: A later analysis reported the 120 validation repertoires used the same platform as the approximately 700 first-cohort repertoires. Study-wide points: Cytomegalovirus-associated TCR beta chains were listed, numbering approximately 150. Both high specificity and high sensitivity reportedly marked the classifier's diagnosis of cytomegalovirus status.

The assay was immunoSEQ multiplex PCR, and TCRdb's table has in-frame clones only and misses some. This table holds around 260,000 clones, roughly 87% found once. Looked up from germline, CDR1 is MNHEY and CDR2 is SMNVEV (reference sequence). The CDR3 length is 14 residues. Trimming cost V 10 bases and J 2 bases; bases outside gene matches: 7. About this clone itself: What it binds is not known.

The source material was PBMCs. V is TRBV27 and J is TRBJ2-2, with 7 nucleotides matching TRBD1. The sequence was obtained from a woman between 25 and 40 years old in good health and CMV-seronegative. The CDR3 DNA reads TGTGCCACCTCGACAGGGACAAACACCGGGGAGCTGTTTTTT. Residues: CATSTGTNTGELFF.